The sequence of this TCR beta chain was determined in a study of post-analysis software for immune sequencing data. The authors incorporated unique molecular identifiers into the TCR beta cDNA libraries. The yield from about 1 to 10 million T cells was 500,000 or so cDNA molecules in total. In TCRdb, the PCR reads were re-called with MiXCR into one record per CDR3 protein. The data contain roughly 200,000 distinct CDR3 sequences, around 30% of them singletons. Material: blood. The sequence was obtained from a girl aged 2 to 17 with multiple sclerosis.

CDR3 loop: CASSPRTGSSNQPQHF. The CDR3, as DNA: TGTGCCAGCAGTCCGCGGACAGGTTCAAGCAATCAGCCCCAGCATTTT. The rearrangement uses TRBV12-3 or TRBV12-4 and TRBJ1-5; the match to TRBD1 covers 7 bases. The CDR3 is 16 amino acids. V gave up 5 bases and J gave up 1 base; unmatched junction bases: 8.